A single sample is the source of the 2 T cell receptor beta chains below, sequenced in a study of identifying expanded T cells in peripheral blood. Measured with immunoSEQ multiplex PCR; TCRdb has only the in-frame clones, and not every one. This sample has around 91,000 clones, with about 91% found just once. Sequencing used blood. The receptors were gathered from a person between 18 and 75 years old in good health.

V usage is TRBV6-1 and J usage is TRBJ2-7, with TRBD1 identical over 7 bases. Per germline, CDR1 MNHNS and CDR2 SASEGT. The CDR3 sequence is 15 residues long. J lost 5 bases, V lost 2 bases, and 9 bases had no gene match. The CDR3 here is CASSELSGGPDEQYF. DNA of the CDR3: TGTGCCAGCAGTGAACTATCAGGGGGACCAGACGAGCAGTACTTC.

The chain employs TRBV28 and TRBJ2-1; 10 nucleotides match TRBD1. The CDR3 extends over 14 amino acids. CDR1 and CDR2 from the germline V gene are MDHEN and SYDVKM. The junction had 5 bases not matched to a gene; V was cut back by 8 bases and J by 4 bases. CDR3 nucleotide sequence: TGTGCCAGCCTCCGGGACAGGGGTTACAATGAGCAGTTCTTC. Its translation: CASLRDRGYNEQFF.